A selection of T cell receptor beta chains follows, all from one sample in a study of cytomegalovirus exposure and HLA in healthy donors. Assay used: immunoSEQ multiplex PCR; TCRdb lists only in-frame clones, some missing. The data show fewer than 200,000 clones, with 65% to 80% seen just once and under 2.5% held by the top ten. The sample was PBMCs. The source of these receptors is a female donor in good health and CMV-seronegative. Both conserved end residues are part of each CDR3. The order of the fields is D gene, clone size, V gene, J gene, CDR3 DNA, CDR3 protein. A D gene is named only where the DNA matches it firmly. A row's size may be missing; if present it is once, few, many or a size class.

>NA|NA|TRBV14|TRBJ2-1
TGTGCCAGCAGCCAACAGGCAGGGCTATTATACAATGAGCAGTTCTTC
CASSQQAGLLYNEQFF
>NA|NA|TRBV19|TRBJ1-2
TGTGCCAGTAGTATATCAGGACTGAACTATGGCTACACCTTC
CASSISGLNYGYTF
>TRBD1|once|TRBV2|TRBJ1-2
TGTGCCAGCAGCGGGACAGTGGGGAACTATGGCTACACCTTC
CASSGTVGNYGYTF
>TRBD1|NA|TRBV7-3|TRBJ1-4
TGTGCCAGCAGCTCCCGTTCCGGGACAGGGGAAAAACTGTTTTTT
CASSSRSGTGEKLFF
>TRBD1|few|TRBV5-4|TRBJ2-5
TGTGCCAGCAGACGACTACCAGGGGGAACGGGTATCGGACGAGAGACCCAGTACTTC
CASRRLPGGTGIGRETQYF
>TRBD2|NA|TRBV6-1|TRBJ2-5
TGTGCCAGCAGGCGACTAGCGGAGGAAGAGACCCAGTACTTC
CASRRLAEEETQYF
>TRBD1|NA|TRBV30|TRBJ1-5
TGTGCCTGGAGCAAGGGACAGGGGTTTCAGCCCCAGCATTTT
CAWSKGQGFQPQHF
>NA|once|TRBV7-6|TRBJ2-5
TGTGCCAGCAGCCCCGATATGGCCGAGACCCAGTACTTC
CASSPDMAETQYF
>NA|NA|TRBV29-1|TRBJ1-2
TGCAGCGTTGAATCGGGGGACGGCTACACCTTC
CSVESGDGYTF
>NA|once|TRBV5-4|TRBJ2-1
TGTGCCAGCAGCTTTAGGCGGGCAGGAGGGTTGGGTGAGCAGTTCTTC
CASSFRRAGGLGEQFF
>NA|NA|TRBV25-1|TRBJ2-3
TGTGCCAGCAGTCACAGGACAGCGTCCACAGATACGCAGTATTTT
CASSHRTASTDTQYF
>TRBD1|NA|TRBV19|TRBJ1-2
TGTGCCAGTAGTACGGCGATGGGACAGAACTATGGCTACACCTTC
CASSTAMGQNYGYTF
>TRBD1|NA|TRBV15|TRBJ1-4
TGTGCCACCAGCAGAGGTGCGGGGACAGCCACTAATGAAAAACTGTTTTTT
CATSRGAGTATNEKLFF
>NA|NA|TRBV9|TRBJ1-6
TGTGCCAGCACGAAGGAGGGAGGCTATAATTCACCCCTCCACTTT
CASTKEGGYNSPLHF
>NA|NA|TRBV19|TRBJ1-1
TGTGCCAGTAGTTCCCTTCGTGAGGCTTTCTTT
CASSSLREAFF
>NA|NA|TRBV6-5|TRBJ1-2
TGTGCCAGCAGTCGGGGGGAGTATGGCTACACCTTC
CASSRGEYGYTF
>NA|NA|TRBV27|TRBJ2-3
TGTGCCAGCAGTTTGGACATAACTAGCACAGATACGCAGTATTTT
CASSLDITSTDTQYF
>NA|NA|TRBV11-2|TRBJ2-1
TGTGCCAGCAGCTTAGGATTCGTGGGGGGTAATGAGCAGTTCTTC
CASSLGFVGGNEQFF
>TRBD2|NA|TRBV5-1|TRBJ2-1
TGCGCCAGCAGCGCAGATGCCTATGGACTAGCGGGGTTCTACAATGAGCAGTTCTTC
CASSADAYGLAGFYNEQFF
>NA|NA|TRBV30|TRBJ1-6
TGTGCCTGGAGGGATCGGGGTAATTCACCCCTCCACTTT
CAWRDRGNSPLHF
>TRBD1|NA|TRBV25-1|TRBJ2-7
TGTGCCAGCAGTGAATCCGACAGGGCCTACGAGCAGTACTTC
CASSESDRAYEQYF
>TRBD1|NA|TRBV27|TRBJ2-7
TGTGCCAGCAGTTCCCGGACAGGGGACGAGCAGTACTTC
CASSSRTGDEQYF
>NA|NA|TRBV6-4|TRBJ2-7
TGTGCCAGCAGAAAGAAGGGGTACGAGCAGTACTTC
CASRKKGYEQYF
>TRBD1|NA|TRBV5-6|TRBJ1-3
TGTGCCAGCAGCCGCGACAGGGGCGTTAACACCATATATTTT
CASSRDRGVNTIYF